The clone carrying this T cell receptor (beta chain) has just one count. This sample was included in a study of CD8+ T cells in alopecia areata. Germline CDR1 is MNHEY and CDR2 is SMNVEV (reference sequence). Trimming stripped 5 bases from V and 2 bases from J, with 10 bases between. This CDR3 contains 14 residues. Following extraction, RNA underwent reverse transcription to cDNA, which served as the sequencing template. Some clones are missing from TCRdb's copy, which holds only in-frame ones; the method was immunoSEQ multiplex PCR. The sample has more than 150,000 clones; about 47% are singletons. Treatment in this sample: oral pan-JAK inhibitor, 5-10 mg twice daily.

V gene TRBV27 combines with J gene TRBJ1-5; a weak D match, TRBD1 (6 bases). The TCR sequence derives from a human donor with alopecia areata. Material: CD8+ T cells sorted from blood, obtained around week 53, from a patient treated with tofacitinib. The CDR3: CASSNRQGNQPQHF. The CDR3 DNA sequence: TGTGCCAGCAGTAACCGACAGGGCAATCAGCCCCAGCATTTT.